What follows are 4 T cell receptor beta chains derived from one specimen sequenced in a study of cytomegalovirus exposure and HLA in healthy donors. The PCR ran on 60 Vbeta and 13 Jbeta primers. Data came from immunoSEQ multiplex PCR; TCRdb stores just in-frame clones and leaves some out. Of 150,000 to 200,000 clones listed, under 85% are singletons. The sample was PBMCs. The receptors here all came from a man aged 18 to 30 in good health and CMV-seronegative.

This CDR3 reads CSVEGTSGRVLSSYNEQFF. CDR3 coding DNA: TGCAGCGTTGAAGGGACTAGCGGGAGGGTCTTAAGCTCCTACAATGAGCAGTTCTTC. The rearrangement joins TRBV29-1 to TRBJ2-1; 15 bases map to TRBD2. Germline CDR1 reads SQVTM; CDR2 reads ANQGSEA. The J segment lost 0 bases and the V segment lost 1 base, leaving 7 bases of the junction unmatched. CDR3 length equals 19 residues.

The chain employs TRBV6-5 and TRBJ2-5, with 7 bases identical to TRBD1. The J call could be wrong; TRBJ2-7 is a better fit for the DNA end. Germline assignment: CDR1 MNHEY and CDR2 SVGAGI. This CDR3 spans 12 amino acids. The DNA for the CDR3 is TGTGCCAGCAGTAACGGACAGGCCGAGCAGTACTTC. Translated: CASSNGQAEQYF.

The V gene is TRBV7-6, the J gene TRBJ2-1, with a weak D call TRBD1 (5 bases). The germline V and J ends were trimmed by 5 bases and 3 bases, with 11 bases remaining between them. Looked up from germline, CDR1 is SGHVS and CDR2 is FNYEAQ. CDR3 length equals 14 residues. The CDR3, as DNA: TGTGCCAGCAGCCCATGGACACACTACAATGAGCAGTTCTTC. It translates to CASSPWTHYNEQFF. The full variable domain, completed using reference TRBV7-6 and TRBJ2-1, is GAGVSQSPRYKVTKRGQDVALRCDPISGHVSLYWYRQALGQGPEFLTYFNYEAQQDKSGLPNDRFSAERPEGSISTLTIQRTEQRDSAMYRCASSPWTHYNEQFFGPGTRLTVL.

This chain uses TRBV7-6 with TRBJ2-5; tentatively, D is TRBD1 (6 bases). Germline CDR1 SGHVS, CDR2 FNYEAQ. This CDR3 has 14 residues. Trimming removed 7 bases from V and 4 bases from J, with 16 bases in between. CDR3 nucleotides: TGTGCCAGCACCATCTTGACAGGTTCAGAGACCCAGTACTTC. Residues: CASTILTGSETQYF. Full variable domain (outside the CDR3, taken from reference TRBV7-6 and TRBJ2-5): GAGVSQSPRYKVTKRGQDVALRCDPISGHVSLYWYRQALGQGPEFLTYFNYEAQQDKSGLPNDRFSAERPEGSISTLTIQRTEQRDSAMYRCASTILTGSETQYFGPGTRLLVL.